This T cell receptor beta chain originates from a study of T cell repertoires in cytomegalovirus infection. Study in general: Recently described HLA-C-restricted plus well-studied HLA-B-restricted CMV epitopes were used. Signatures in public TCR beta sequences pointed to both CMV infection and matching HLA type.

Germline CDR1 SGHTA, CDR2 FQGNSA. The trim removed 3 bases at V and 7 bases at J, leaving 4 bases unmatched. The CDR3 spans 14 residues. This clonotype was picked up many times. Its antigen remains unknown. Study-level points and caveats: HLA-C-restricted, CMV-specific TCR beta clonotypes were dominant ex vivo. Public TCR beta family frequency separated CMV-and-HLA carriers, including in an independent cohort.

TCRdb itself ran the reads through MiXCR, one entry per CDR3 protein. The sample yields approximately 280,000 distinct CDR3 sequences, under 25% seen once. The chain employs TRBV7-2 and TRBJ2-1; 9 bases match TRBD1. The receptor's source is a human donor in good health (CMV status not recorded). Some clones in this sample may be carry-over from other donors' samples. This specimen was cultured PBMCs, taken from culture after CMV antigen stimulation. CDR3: CASSLRTGENEQFF. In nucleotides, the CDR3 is TGTGCCAGCAGCTTGAGGACAGGGGAGAATGAGCAGTTCTTC.